This TCR beta chain was identified in a study of blood T cell repertoires in COVID-19. Assay: immunoSEQ multiplex PCR; the TCRdb copy retains only in-frame clones and omits some. The repertoire holds 250,000 to 350,000 clones, 70% to 90% seen once, with under 15% in the top ten. V lost 3 bases to trimming and J lost 2 bases, with 6 bases between them. The CDR3 length is 12 residues. Germline V gene lookup returns CDR1 DFQATT and CDR2 SNEGSKA (reference sequence). V is TRBV20-1 and J is TRBJ2-3, with D unresolved. The sequenced material came from peripheral blood. The receptor comes from a woman between 70 and 85 years old with COVID-19, enrolled during active disease. The CDR3 bases are TGCAGTGCTAGTCAGGTCACAGATACGCAGTATTTT. Translating gives CSASQVTDTQYF.